The present TCR beta chain was sequenced within a study of cytotoxic CD8 clonotypes in ibrutinib-treated CLL (dated by TCRdb to the early 2020s). With regard to the full study: The cohort included around 15 treatment-naive and ten to twelve relapsed/refractory patients; 17 were IGHV unmutated. Responses were partial in around 25 patients and complete in 2; after median roughly 69 months follow-up, about 14 stayed in remission and roughly twelve progressed. Response samples were obtained after a median of around eleven months of treatment, with a range of roughly 6 to 40 months. Samples averaged about 260,000 productive templates and tens of thousands of productive rearrangements. Longitudinal samples were obtainable from about 30% of the roughly 86 participants in the trial. Cryopreserved peripheral blood mononuclear cells were collected before treatment, at response, and at either disease progression or sustained remission. All remission and progressive disease samples were collected while patients were still receiving ibrutinib.

What the authors observed across the whole study: Public clonotypes were rare and either contracted or stayed stable during treatment, and the rise in clonality at ibrutinib response reflected the expansion of private clonotypes. Sampling times were not matched between patients in sustained remission and patients whose disease was progressing, and lymph node repertoires were not examined. Clonality rose at ibrutinib response, remained stable during sustained remission, and dropped back toward baseline at progression. Baseline clonality was found to be higher than that of age-matched healthy donors and was strongly correlated with circulating CD8+ T-cell counts.

A MiSeq instrument was used for deep resolution sequencing, which targeted depths ranging from 1 in 1 million up to 1 in 200,000 T cells, with coverage averaging 10x for each clonotype. The immunoSEQ hsTCRB Kit was used to generate the TCR beta libraries. The study's own analysis went as follows. ImmunoSEQ Data Assistant and ImmunoSEQ Analyzer were used for data analysis, and V, D and J genes were assigned according to IMGT definitions. Clonality, with values ranging from 0 to 1, was calculated as one minus the normalized Shannon entropy of productive rearrangement frequencies. Public clonotype analysis was restricted to overrepresented clonotypes comprising at least 0.05% of each patient's repertoire. Approximately 14 age-matched healthy donor repertoires from immuneACCESS served as clonality controls. The table comes from immuneACCESS by way of TCRdb, which keeps in-frame sequences with V and J called. Part of the clones is missing from these tables; in studies checked, under half for an unresolved V gene and the rest for unknown reasons. V and J calls and clone size follow that table, whereas D and trimming were derived from the DNA. Counted in this sample were approximately 200,000 clones; 72% of them appeared once. In total, the top ten clones hold around 15% of the sample.

Its CDR3 holds 13 amino acids, cysteine through phenylalanine. Of the read, only the CDR3 DNA is kept; its 39 bases are in frame from base 1. The germline V and J ends show losses of 10 bases and 2 bases respectively, and no gene match explains 4 bases of the junction. The germline V gene gives CDR1 as MNHEY and CDR2 as SVGAGI. The time point tag for this specimen amounts to: less than 30 months on ibrutinib. For TCR beta library preparation, approximately 1.8 micrograms of genomic DNA was extracted from cryopreserved PBMCs. High-throughput TCR beta sequencing was performed on longitudinal blood samples from CLL patients receiving ibrutinib monotherapy. Patients were enrolled in a phase 2 open-label single-center ibrutinib monotherapy trial. In regard to this clone: There is no known antigen for this receptor. No base qualities exist here, and no much larger clone lies one base off it.

The material was PBMCs, obtained after 24 months of ibrutinib treatment. The sequence is built from TRBV6-5 and TRBJ2-7, with 11 bases in between that match TRBD1. The clonotype was recovered from a human donor with chronic lymphocytic leukemia. The nucleotide sequence reads as follows: TGTGCCACCAGGGACAGGGGGACCTACGAGCAGTACTTC. Protein translation: CATRDRGTYEQYF.